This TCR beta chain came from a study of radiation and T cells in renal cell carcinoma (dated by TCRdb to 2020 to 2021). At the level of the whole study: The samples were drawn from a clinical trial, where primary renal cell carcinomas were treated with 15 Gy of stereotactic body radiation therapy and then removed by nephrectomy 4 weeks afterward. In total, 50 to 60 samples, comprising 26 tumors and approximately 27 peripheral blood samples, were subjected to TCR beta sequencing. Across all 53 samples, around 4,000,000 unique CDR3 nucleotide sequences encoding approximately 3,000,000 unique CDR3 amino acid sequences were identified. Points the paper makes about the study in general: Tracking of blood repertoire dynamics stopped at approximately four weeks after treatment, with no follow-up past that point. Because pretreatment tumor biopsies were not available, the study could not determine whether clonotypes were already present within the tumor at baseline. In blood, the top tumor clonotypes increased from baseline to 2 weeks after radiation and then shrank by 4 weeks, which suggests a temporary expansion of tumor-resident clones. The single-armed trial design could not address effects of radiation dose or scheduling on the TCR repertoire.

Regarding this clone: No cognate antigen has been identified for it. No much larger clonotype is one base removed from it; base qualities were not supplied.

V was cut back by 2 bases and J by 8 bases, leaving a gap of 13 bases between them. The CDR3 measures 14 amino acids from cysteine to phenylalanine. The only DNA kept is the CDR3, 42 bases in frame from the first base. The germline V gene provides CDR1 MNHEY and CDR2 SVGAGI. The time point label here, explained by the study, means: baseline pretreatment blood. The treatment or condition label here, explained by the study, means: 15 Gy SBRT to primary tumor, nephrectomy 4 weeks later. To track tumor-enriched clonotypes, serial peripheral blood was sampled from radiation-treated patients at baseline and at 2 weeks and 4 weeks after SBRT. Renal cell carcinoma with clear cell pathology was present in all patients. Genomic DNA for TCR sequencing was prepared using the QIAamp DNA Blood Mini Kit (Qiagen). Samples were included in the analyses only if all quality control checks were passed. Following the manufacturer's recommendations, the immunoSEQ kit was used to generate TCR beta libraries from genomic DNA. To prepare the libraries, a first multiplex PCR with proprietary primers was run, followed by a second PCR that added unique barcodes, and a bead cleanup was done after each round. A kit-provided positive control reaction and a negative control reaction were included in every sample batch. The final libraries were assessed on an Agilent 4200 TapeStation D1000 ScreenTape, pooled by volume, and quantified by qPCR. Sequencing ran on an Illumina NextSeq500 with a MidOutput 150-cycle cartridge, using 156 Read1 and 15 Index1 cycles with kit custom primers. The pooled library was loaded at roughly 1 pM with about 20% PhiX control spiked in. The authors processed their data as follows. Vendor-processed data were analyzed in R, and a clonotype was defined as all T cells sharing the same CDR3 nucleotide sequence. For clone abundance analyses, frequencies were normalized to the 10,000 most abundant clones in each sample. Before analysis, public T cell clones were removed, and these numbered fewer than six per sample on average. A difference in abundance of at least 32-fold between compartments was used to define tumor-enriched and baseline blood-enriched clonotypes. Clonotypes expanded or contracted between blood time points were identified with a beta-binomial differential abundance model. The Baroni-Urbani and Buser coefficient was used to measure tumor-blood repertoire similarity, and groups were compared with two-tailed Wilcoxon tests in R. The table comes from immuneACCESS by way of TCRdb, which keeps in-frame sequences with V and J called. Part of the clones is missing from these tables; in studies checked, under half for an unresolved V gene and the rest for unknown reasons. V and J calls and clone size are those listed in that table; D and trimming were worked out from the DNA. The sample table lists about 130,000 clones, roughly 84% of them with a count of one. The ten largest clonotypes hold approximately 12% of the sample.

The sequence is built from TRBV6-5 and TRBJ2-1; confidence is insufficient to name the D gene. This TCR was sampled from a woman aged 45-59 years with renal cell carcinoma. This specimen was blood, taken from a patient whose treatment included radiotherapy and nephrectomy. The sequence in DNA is TGTGCCAGCAGTTACAATTTCGAAGCTGATGAGCAGTTCTTC. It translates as CASSYNFEADEQFF.